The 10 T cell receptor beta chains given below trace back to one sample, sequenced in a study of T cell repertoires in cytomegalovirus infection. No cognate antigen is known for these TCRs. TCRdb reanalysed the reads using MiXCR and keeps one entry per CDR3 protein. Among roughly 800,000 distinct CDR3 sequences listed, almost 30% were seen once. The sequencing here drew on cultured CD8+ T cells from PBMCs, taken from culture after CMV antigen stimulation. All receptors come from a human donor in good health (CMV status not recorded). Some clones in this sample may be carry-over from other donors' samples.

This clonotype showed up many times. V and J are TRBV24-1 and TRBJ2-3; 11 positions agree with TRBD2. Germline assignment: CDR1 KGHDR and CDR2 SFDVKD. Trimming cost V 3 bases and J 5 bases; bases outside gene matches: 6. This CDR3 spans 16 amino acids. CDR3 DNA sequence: TGTGCCACCAGTGATAACCTAGCGGGGGGAGAAGATACGCAGTATTTT. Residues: CATSDNLAGGEDTQYF.

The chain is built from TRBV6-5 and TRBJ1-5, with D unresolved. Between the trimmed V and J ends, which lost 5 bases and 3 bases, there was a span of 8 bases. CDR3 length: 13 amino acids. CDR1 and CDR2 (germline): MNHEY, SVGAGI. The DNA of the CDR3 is TGTGCCAGCAGTGCCAGCGACAATCAGCCCCAGCATTTT. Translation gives CASSASDNQPQHF.

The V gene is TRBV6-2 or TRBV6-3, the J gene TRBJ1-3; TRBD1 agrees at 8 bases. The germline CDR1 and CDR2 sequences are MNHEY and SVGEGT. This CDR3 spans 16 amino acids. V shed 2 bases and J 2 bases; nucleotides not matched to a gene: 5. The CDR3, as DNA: TGTGCCAGCAGTTACCGGACAGGGACACCTGGAAACACCATATATTTT. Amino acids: CASSYRTGTPGNTIYF.

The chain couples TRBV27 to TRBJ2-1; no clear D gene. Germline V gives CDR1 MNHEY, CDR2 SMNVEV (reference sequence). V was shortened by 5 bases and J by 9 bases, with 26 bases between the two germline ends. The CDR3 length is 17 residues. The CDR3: CASSQRTRTAVMGEQFF. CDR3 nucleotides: TGTGCCAGCAGTCAACGAACAAGGACGGCGGTGATGGGTGAGCAGTTCTTC.

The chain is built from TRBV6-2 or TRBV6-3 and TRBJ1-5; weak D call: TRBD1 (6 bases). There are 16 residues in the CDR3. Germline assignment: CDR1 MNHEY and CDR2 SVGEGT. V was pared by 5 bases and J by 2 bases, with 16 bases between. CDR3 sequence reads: CASSPRQAKGNQPQHF. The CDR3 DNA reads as TGTGCCAGCAGTCCCCGACAGGCGAAGGGCAATCAGCCCCAGCATTTT.

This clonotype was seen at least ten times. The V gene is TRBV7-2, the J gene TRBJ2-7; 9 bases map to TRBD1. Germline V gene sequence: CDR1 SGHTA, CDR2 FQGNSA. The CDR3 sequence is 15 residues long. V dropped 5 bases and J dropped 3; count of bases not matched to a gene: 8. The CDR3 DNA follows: TGTGCCAGCAGCCTCTTCTGGGGACAGGGCTACGAGCAGTACTTC. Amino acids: CASSLFWGQGYEQYF.

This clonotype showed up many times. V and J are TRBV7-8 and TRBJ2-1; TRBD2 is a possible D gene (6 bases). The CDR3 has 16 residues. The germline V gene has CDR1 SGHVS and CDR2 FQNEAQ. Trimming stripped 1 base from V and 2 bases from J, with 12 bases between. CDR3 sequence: CASSLDVGGPYNEQFF. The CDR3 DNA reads TGTGCCAGCAGCTTAGACGTGGGGGGTCCCTACAATGAGCAGTTCTTC.

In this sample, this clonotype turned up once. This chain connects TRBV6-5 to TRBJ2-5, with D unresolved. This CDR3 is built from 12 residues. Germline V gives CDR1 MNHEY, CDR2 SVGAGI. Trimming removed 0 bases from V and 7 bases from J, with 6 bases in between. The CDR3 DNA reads TGTGCCAGCAGTTACTCGGAAGGGACCCAGTACTTC. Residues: CASSYSEGTQYF.

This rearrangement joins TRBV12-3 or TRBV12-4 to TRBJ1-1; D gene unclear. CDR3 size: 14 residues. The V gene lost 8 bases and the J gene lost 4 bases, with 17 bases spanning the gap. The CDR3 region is CASCPQSGGTEAFF. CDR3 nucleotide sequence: TGTGCCAGCTGCCCCCAGTCGGGTGGCACTGAAGCTTTCTTT.

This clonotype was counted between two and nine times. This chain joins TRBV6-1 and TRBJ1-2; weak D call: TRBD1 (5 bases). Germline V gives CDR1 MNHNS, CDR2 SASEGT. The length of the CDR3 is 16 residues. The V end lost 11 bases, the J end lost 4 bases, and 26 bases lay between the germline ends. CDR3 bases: TGTGCCGCCTCAGGGAGGACTCCACTCTTCTTCTATGGCTACACCTTC. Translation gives CAASGRTPLFFYGYTF.